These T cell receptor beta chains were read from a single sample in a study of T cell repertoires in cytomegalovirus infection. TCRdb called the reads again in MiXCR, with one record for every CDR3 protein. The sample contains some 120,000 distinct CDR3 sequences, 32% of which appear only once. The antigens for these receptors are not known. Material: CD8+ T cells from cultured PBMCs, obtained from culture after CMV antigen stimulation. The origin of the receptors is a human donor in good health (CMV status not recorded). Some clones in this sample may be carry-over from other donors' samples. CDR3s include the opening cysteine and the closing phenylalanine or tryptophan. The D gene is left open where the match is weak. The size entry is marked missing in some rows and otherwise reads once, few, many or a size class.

CDR3aa: CASSDGELGTEAFF; CDR3nt: TGTGCCAGCAGTGATGGCGAACTTGGGACTGAAGCTTTCTTT; v_gene: TRBV2; abundance: few; j_gene: TRBJ1-1; d_gene: .
CDR3aa: CASSLSQIMNTEAFF; CDR3nt: TGTGCCAGCAGCTTAAGTCAGATCATGAACACTGAAGCTTTCTTT; v_gene: TRBV7-6; abundance: .; j_gene: TRBJ1-1; d_gene: .
CDR3aa: CASSQAWTSGTRGEQYF; CDR3nt: TGCGCCAGCAGCCAAGCTTGGACTAGCGGAACTCGGGGGGAGCAGTACTTC; v_gene: TRBV4-3; abundance: .; j_gene: TRBJ2-7; d_gene: TRBD2
CDR3aa: CASRFRDNYGYTF; CDR3nt: TGTGCCAGCAGATTCAGGGATAACTATGGCTACACCTTC; v_gene: TRBV12-3/TRBV12-4; abundance: few; j_gene: TRBJ1-2; d_gene: .
CDR3aa: CASSLAAGGRETQYF; CDR3nt: TGTGCCAGCAGCTTAGCTGCGGGGGGCCGGGAGACCCAGTACTTC; v_gene: TRBV7-9; abundance: .; j_gene: TRBJ2-5; d_gene: TRBD2
CDR3aa: CASSDQGQGYDQPQHF; CDR3nt: TGTGCCAGCAGTGACCAGGGACAGGGGTACGATCAGCCCCAGCATTTT; v_gene: TRBV6-4; abundance: few; j_gene: TRBJ1-5; d_gene: TRBD1
CDR3aa: CASSEAGTEAFF; CDR3nt: TGCGCCAGCAGTGAAGCAGGCACTGAAGCTTTCTTT; v_gene: TRBV10-2; abundance: many; j_gene: TRBJ1-1; d_gene: .
CDR3aa: CASSHGSGRWNEKLFF; CDR3nt: TGTGCCAGCAGCCACGGCTCAGGACGGTGGAATGAAAAACTGTTTTTT; v_gene: TRBV28; abundance: .; j_gene: TRBJ1-4; d_gene: .
CDR3aa: CASSYSTSVYEYEKLFF; CDR3nt: TGTGCCAGCAGTTACTCAACCTCAGTCTATGAATACGAAAAACTGTTTTTT; v_gene: TRBV6-6; abundance: few; j_gene: TRBJ1-4; d_gene: .
CDR3aa: CASSSGGDYGYTF; CDR3nt: TGTGCCAGCAGTTCGGGTGGTGACTATGGCTACACCTTC; v_gene: TRBV6-2/TRBV6-3; abundance: many; j_gene: TRBJ1-2; d_gene: .
CDR3aa: CASSSSREGEGGYEQYF; CDR3nt: TGTGCCAGCAGTTCATCTAGGGAAGGGGAAGGGGGCTACGAGCAGTACTTC; v_gene: TRBV6-6; abundance: few; j_gene: TRBJ2-7; d_gene: .
CDR3aa: CASSLSEQGANEQFF; CDR3nt: TGTGCCAGCAGCTTAAGTGAACAGGGGGCGAATGAGCAGTTCTTC; v_gene: TRBV7-9; abundance: .; j_gene: TRBJ2-1; d_gene: TRBD1
CDR3aa: CASSQYPTGELFF; CDR3nt: TGCGCCAGCAGTCAATATCCCACCGGGGAGCTGTTTTTT; v_gene: TRBV4-1; abundance: .; j_gene: TRBJ2-2; d_gene: .
CDR3aa: CAVHERGTEAFF; CDR3nt: TGTGCCGTCCACGAAAGGGGCACTGAAGCTTTCTTT; v_gene: TRBV19; abundance: few; j_gene: TRBJ1-1; d_gene: .
CDR3aa: CASSLLNEQFF; CDR3nt: TGTGCCAGCAGCTTACTCAATGAGCAGTTCTTC; v_gene: TRBV7-2; abundance: .; j_gene: TRBJ2-1; d_gene: .
CDR3aa: CASSLSGEISNQPQHF; CDR3nt: TGTGCCAGCAGTTTATCCGGGGAAATTAGCAATCAGCCCCAGCATTTT; v_gene: TRBV6-6; abundance: .; j_gene: TRBJ1-5; d_gene: .
CDR3aa: CASRTRGLKDTIYF; CDR3nt: TGTGCCAGCAGAACCAGGGGGCTTAAAGACACCATATATTTT; v_gene: TRBV2; abundance: many; j_gene: TRBJ1-3; d_gene: TRBD1
CDR3aa: CASSLTGGTSANYGYTF; CDR3nt: TGTGCCAGCAGCTTGACAGGGGGCACCTCTGCTAACTATGGCTACACCTTC; v_gene: TRBV7-8; abundance: few; j_gene: TRBJ1-2; d_gene: TRBD1
CDR3aa: CASSPTEEYQETQYF; CDR3nt: TGTGCCAGCTCACCTACAGAGGAGTACCAAGAGACCCAGTACTTC; v_gene: TRBV18; abundance: .; j_gene: TRBJ2-5; d_gene: .
CDR3aa: CASTPPEGRPTTGELFF; CDR3nt: TGTGCCAGCACCCCACCCGAGGGGCGCCCGACCACCGGGGAGCTGTTTTTT; v_gene: TRBV27; abundance: .; j_gene: TRBJ2-2; d_gene: .
CDR3aa: CASSAADGTQYF; CDR3nt: TGTGCCAGCAGTGCGGCGGATGGGACCCAGTACTTC; v_gene: TRBV12-3/TRBV12-4; abundance: .; j_gene: TRBJ2-5; d_gene: .
CDR3aa: CASSYSSTNEQFF; CDR3nt: TGTGCCAGCAGTTACTCGTCAACGAATGAGCAGTTCTTC; v_gene: TRBV6-5; abundance: few; j_gene: TRBJ2-1; d_gene: .
CDR3aa: CASSEGLSNQPQHF; CDR3nt: TGTGCCAGCAGTGAAGGGTTGAGCAATCAGCCCCAGCATTTT; v_gene: TRBV2; abundance: .; j_gene: TRBJ1-5; d_gene: .
CDR3aa: CASSSPRHSGVGWGETQYF; CDR3nt: TGTGCCAGCAGCTCCCCAAGACACTCAGGGGTTGGTTGGGGAGAGACCCAGTACTTC; v_gene: TRBV7-6; abundance: many; j_gene: TRBJ2-5; d_gene: .
CDR3aa: CASSMSPGGGNEQFF; CDR3nt: TGTGCCAGTAGTATGAGTCCGGGGGGTGGCAATGAGCAGTTCTTC; v_gene: TRBV19; abundance: .; j_gene: TRBJ2-1; d_gene: TRBD2
CDR3aa: CASSRGQDNQPQHF; CDR3nt: TGTGCCAGCAGCCGAGGACAGGACAATCAGCCCCAGCATTTT; v_gene: TRBV7-9; abundance: few; j_gene: TRBJ1-5; d_gene: TRBD1
CDR3aa: CASSTDREGRGGTEAFF; CDR3nt: TGTGCCAGCAGCACCGACAGGGAAGGTCGCGGGGGCACTGAAGCTTTCTTT; v_gene: TRBV7-6; abundance: .; j_gene: TRBJ1-1; d_gene: TRBD1
CDR3aa: CSASDPGGRYNEQFF; CDR3nt: TGCAGTGCTAGTGACCCGGGGGGGCGCTACAATGAGCAGTTCTTC; v_gene: TRBV20-1; abundance: few; j_gene: TRBJ2-1; d_gene: TRBD2
CDR3aa: CASSYDRALNQPQHF; CDR3nt: TGTGCCAGCAGCTACGACAGGGCCCTCAATCAGCCCCAGCATTTT; v_gene: TRBV5-5; abundance: .; j_gene: TRBJ1-5; d_gene: TRBD1
CDR3aa: CASSPEEGAQIQYF; CDR3nt: TGTGCCAGCTCACCGGAGGAGGGGGCGCAGATTCAGTACTTC; v_gene: TRBV18; abundance: .; j_gene: TRBJ2-4; d_gene: .
CDR3aa: CASSPGAAQETQYF; CDR3nt: TGTGCCAGCTCACCAGGGGCAGCCCAAGAGACCCAGTACTTC; v_gene: TRBV18; abundance: .; j_gene: TRBJ2-5; d_gene: .
CDR3aa: CATADFGNTDTQYF; CDR3nt: TGCGCCACCGCAGACTTCGGAAACACAGATACGCAGTATTTT; v_gene: TRBV5-1; abundance: few; j_gene: TRBJ2-3; d_gene: .
CDR3aa: CASSQDQGPNSPLHF; CDR3nt: TGCGCCAGCAGCCAAGATCAGGGACCTAATTCACCCCTCCACTTT; v_gene: TRBV4-3; abundance: .; j_gene: TRBJ1-6; d_gene: .
CDR3aa: CASSLEWGINQPQHF; CDR3nt: TGTGCCAGCAGCTTGGAATGGGGGATCAATCAGCCCCAGCATTTT; v_gene: TRBV5-5; abundance: many; j_gene: TRBJ1-5; d_gene: .
CDR3aa: CASSLVAWNTEAFF; CDR3nt: TGTGCCAGCAGTTTGGTGGCGTGGAACACTGAAGCTTTCTTT; v_gene: TRBV12-3/TRBV12-4; abundance: many; j_gene: TRBJ1-1; d_gene: .
CDR3aa: CASSYGQGSYEQYF; CDR3nt: TGTGCCAGCAGTTATGGACAGGGCTCCTACGAGCAGTACTTC; v_gene: TRBV12-3/TRBV12-4; abundance: many; j_gene: TRBJ2-7; d_gene: TRBD1
CDR3aa: CASSYTQRGASDTQYF; CDR3nt: TGTGCCAGCAGTTATACCCAGCGGGGGGCTTCAGATACGCAGTATTTT; v_gene: TRBV6-1; abundance: many; j_gene: TRBJ2-3; d_gene: TRBD2
CDR3aa: CASSFRDRNEKLFF; CDR3nt: TGTGCCAGCAGCTTCCGGGACAGAAATGAAAAACTGTTTTTT; v_gene: TRBV6-6; abundance: .; j_gene: TRBJ1-4; d_gene: TRBD1
CDR3aa: CASSQVVQYEQYF; CDR3nt: TGTGCCAGCAGCCAAGTAGTCCAATACGAGCAGTACTTC; v_gene: TRBV14; abundance: .; j_gene: TRBJ2-7; d_gene: .
CDR3aa: CASSPSGGFYNSPLHF; CDR3nt: TGTGCCAGCAGTCCCTCAGGCGGGTTCTATAATTCACCCCTCCACTTT; v_gene: TRBV12-3/TRBV12-4; abundance: .; j_gene: TRBJ1-6; d_gene: .
CDR3aa: CAISGTENYEQYF; CDR3nt: TGTGCCATCAGTGGGACAGAGAACTACGAGCAGTACTTC; v_gene: TRBV10-3; abundance: .; j_gene: TRBJ2-7; d_gene: .
CDR3aa: CASTSGVYEQYF; CDR3nt: TGTGCCAGCACCTCTGGGGTCTACGAGCAGTACTTC; v_gene: TRBV12-3/TRBV12-4; abundance: .; j_gene: TRBJ2-7; d_gene: .
CDR3aa: CASTQAGGYNEQFF; CDR3nt: TGCGCCAGCACCCAAGCGGGGGGGTACAATGAGCAGTTCTTC; v_gene: TRBV5-1; abundance: few; j_gene: TRBJ2-1; d_gene: TRBD2
CDR3aa: CASIPQSRIEAFF; CDR3nt: TGTGCCAGCATCCCCCAATCACGGATTGAAGCTTTCTTT; v_gene: TRBV7-9; abundance: few; j_gene: TRBJ1-1; d_gene: .
CDR3aa: CASSLSGQGGYYEQYF; CDR3nt: TGTGCCAGCAGCCTATCGGGACAGGGTGGGTACTACGAGCAGTACTTC; v_gene: TRBV28; abundance: .; j_gene: TRBJ2-7; d_gene: TRBD1
CDR3aa: CASSSPAETQYF; CDR3nt: TGTGCCAGCAGTTCCCCCGCCGAGACCCAGTACTTC; v_gene: TRBV12-3/TRBV12-4; abundance: .; j_gene: TRBJ2-5; d_gene: .
CDR3aa: CASRLPGQGQRYEQYF; CDR3nt: TGTGCCAGCAGACTACCCGGACAGGGGCAGCGGTACGAGCAGTACTTC; v_gene: TRBV28; abundance: .; j_gene: TRBJ2-7; d_gene: TRBD1
CDR3aa: CASSQGTGNSQETQYF; CDR3nt: TGCGCCAGCAGCCAAGGGACAGGGAACAGCCAAGAGACCCAGTACTTC; v_gene: TRBV4-3; abundance: .; j_gene: TRBJ2-5; d_gene: TRBD1
CDR3aa: CASSHRLDEQYF; CDR3nt: TGTGCCAGCTCCCACAGGTTGGACGAGCAGTACTTC; v_gene: TRBV6-2/TRBV6-3; abundance: .; j_gene: TRBJ2-7; d_gene: .
CDR3aa: CASSIGDTRQPQHF; CDR3nt: TGTGCCAGTAGTATTGGTGATACCCGTCAGCCCCAGCATTTT; v_gene: TRBV19; abundance: .; j_gene: TRBJ1-5; d_gene: .
CDR3aa: CASSPLQESTEAFF; CDR3nt: TGTGCCAGCAGCCCTCTACAGGAGAGCACTGAAGCTTTCTTT; v_gene: TRBV7-9; abundance: .; j_gene: TRBJ1-1; d_gene: .
CDR3aa: CASSPRDTRGPHGYTF; CDR3nt: TGTGCCAGCTCACCACGGGATACTCGCGGACCACACGGCTACACCTTC; v_gene: TRBV18; abundance: few; j_gene: TRBJ1-2; d_gene: .